A selection of T cell receptor beta chains follows, all from one sample in a study of blood T cell repertoires in COVID-19. Using immunoSEQ multiplex PCR, the repertoire was profiled, and TCRdb retains in-frame clones only, with some absent. The data show 75,000 to 95,000 clones, with about 89% seen just once and more than 1% held by the top ten. The source material was peripheral blood. These receptor sequences come from a human donor in a cohort sampled during active COVID-19. The CDR3 runs from the conserved cysteine through the conserved F or W. Each record gives: D gene, J gene, clone size, V gene, CDR3 protein, CDR3 DNA. D genes are given only for firm matches. Size values are once, few and many counts, or a class for expanded clones, and some rows have none.

d_call: .
j_call: TRBJ2-3
clone_size: .
v_call: TRBV18
cdr3_aa: CASSPPLRAGTDTQYF
cdr3_nt: TGTGCCAGCTCACCCCCCTTGAGGGCGGGCACAGATACGCAGTATTTT

d_call: .
j_call: TRBJ2-1
clone_size: .
v_call: TRBV3-1/TRBV3-2
cdr3_aa: CASSQVSSSYNEQFF
cdr3_nt: TGTGCCAGCAGCCAGGTCTCCAGCTCCTACAATGAGCAGTTCTTC

d_call: .
j_call: TRBJ1-5
clone_size: few
v_call: TRBV30
cdr3_aa: CAWSGGGSWQPQHF
cdr3_nt: TGTGCCTGGAGTGGGGGGGGGTCTTGGCAGCCCCAGCATTTT

d_call: .
j_call: TRBJ2-5
clone_size: .
v_call: TRBV19
cdr3_aa: CASSNRRNLYQETQYF
cdr3_nt: TGTGCCAGTAGTAATCGGCGGAACTTGTACCAAGAGACCCAGTACTTC

d_call: .
j_call: TRBJ2-3
clone_size: .
v_call: TRBV24-1
cdr3_aa: CATSDLGGLWGTDTQYF
cdr3_nt: TGTGCCACCAGTGATTTGGGAGGGCTTTGGGGCACAGATACGCAGTATTTT

d_call: TRBD2
j_call: TRBJ2-1
clone_size: .
v_call: TRBV7-2
cdr3_aa: CASRPGTSGSLGRFF
cdr3_nt: TGTGCCAGCAGACCGGGGACTAGCGGGAGTCTCGGGCGGTTCTTC

d_call: .
j_call: TRBJ2-1
clone_size: .
v_call: TRBV12-2
cdr3_aa: CASRLDGTSGSNEQFF
cdr3_nt: TGTGCAAGTCGCTTAGACGGGACTAGCGGGAGCAATGAGCAGTTCTTC

d_call: .
j_call: TRBJ1-5
clone_size: .
v_call: TRBV28
cdr3_aa: CASSLGQTSNQPQHF
cdr3_nt: TGTGCCAGCAGTTTAGGGCAGACTAGCAATCAGCCCCAGCATTTT

d_call: TRBD2
j_call: TRBJ2-3
clone_size: .
v_call: TRBV2
cdr3_aa: CASSEIAGEMTDTQYF
cdr3_nt: TGTGCCAGCAGTGAGATAGCGGGAGAGATGACAGATACGCAGTATTTT

d_call: TRBD2
j_call: TRBJ2-3
clone_size: .
v_call: TRBV2
cdr3_aa: CASPKLAGGPVADTQYF
cdr3_nt: TGTGCCAGCCCTAAACTAGCGGGAGGGCCGGTGGCAGATACGCAGTATTTT

d_call: TRBD1
j_call: TRBJ1-2
clone_size: .
v_call: TRBV2
cdr3_aa: CASRDRRGGGDGYTF
cdr3_nt: TGTGCCAGCCGTGATAGAAGAGGGGGCGGCGATGGCTACACCTTC

d_call: .
j_call: TRBJ1-1
clone_size: .
v_call: TRBV12-5
cdr3_aa: CASGGVWGRNTEAFF
cdr3_nt: TGTGCTAGTGGGGGGGTATGGGGGCGGAACACTGAAGCTTTCTTT

d_call: TRBD2
j_call: TRBJ2-1
clone_size: .
v_call: TRBV5-1
cdr3_aa: CASSLGAGSYNEQFF
cdr3_nt: TGCGCCAGCAGCTTAGGAGCGGGATCCTACAATGAGCAGTTCTTC

d_call: .
j_call: TRBJ2-7
clone_size: .
v_call: TRBV19
cdr3_aa: CASSIDGGGQSNYEQYF
cdr3_nt: TGTGCCAGTAGTATAGATGGCGGGGGCCAATCCAACTACGAGCAGTACTTC

d_call: .
j_call: TRBJ1-2
clone_size: once
v_call: TRBV6-5
cdr3_aa: CASSYVKGRGNYGYTF
cdr3_nt: TGTGCCAGCAGTTATGTAAAGGGCAGAGGGAACTATGGCTACACCTTC

d_call: TRBD2
j_call: TRBJ2-3
clone_size: .
v_call: TRBV5-1
cdr3_aa: CASSMRLAGTTDTQYF
cdr3_nt: TGCGCCAGCAGCATGCGACTAGCGGGGACCACAGATACGCAGTATTTT

d_call: TRBD1
j_call: TRBJ2-5
clone_size: .
v_call: TRBV5-1
cdr3_aa: CASSPADRVKRETQYF
cdr3_nt: TGCGCCAGCAGCCCCGCTGACAGGGTAAAAAGAGAGACCCAGTACTTC

d_call: .
j_call: TRBJ1-1
clone_size: .
v_call: TRBV19
cdr3_aa: CASSIRDKPFF
cdr3_nt: TGTGCCAGTAGTATACGGGACAAACCTTTCTTT

d_call: .
j_call: TRBJ2-1
clone_size: .
v_call: TRBV9
cdr3_aa: CASSVAPSSYNEQFF
cdr3_nt: TGTGCCAGCAGCGTAGCTCCTAGCTCCTACAATGAGCAGTTCTTC

d_call: .
j_call: TRBJ2-1
clone_size: .
v_call: TRBV6-6
cdr3_aa: CASMTGLATSYNEQFF
cdr3_nt: TGTGCCAGCATGACAGGACTCGCAACTTCCTACAATGAGCAGTTCTTC

d_call: .
j_call: TRBJ1-5
clone_size: .
v_call: TRBV12-3/TRBV12-4
cdr3_aa: CASSLGEDQPQHF
cdr3_nt: TGTGCCAGCAGTTTGGGAGAGGATCAGCCCCAGCATTTT

d_call: TRBD2
j_call: TRBJ2-1
clone_size: .
v_call: TRBV5-6
cdr3_aa: CASSLGLAGVSNEQFF
cdr3_nt: TGTGCCAGCAGCTTGGGACTAGCGGGAGTATCGAATGAGCAGTTCTTC

d_call: TRBD2
j_call: TRBJ2-1
clone_size: .
v_call: TRBV7-2
cdr3_aa: CASSLELAGGLEQFF
cdr3_nt: TGTGCCAGCAGCTTAGAACTAGCGGGGGGACTAGAGCAGTTCTTC

d_call: TRBD1
j_call: TRBJ2-3
clone_size: .
v_call: TRBV11-1
cdr3_aa: CASSFGTGTDTQYF
cdr3_nt: TGTGCCAGCAGCTTCGGGACAGGGACAGATACGCAGTATTTT

d_call: TRBD2
j_call: TRBJ2-2
clone_size: .
v_call: TRBV2
cdr3_aa: CANGLAGVRNTGELFF
cdr3_nt: TGTGCCAACGGACTAGCGGGAGTCCGTAACACCGGGGAGCTGTTTTTT

d_call: TRBD1
j_call: TRBJ1-1
clone_size: .
v_call: TRBV9
cdr3_aa: CASSSRDRMPAFF
cdr3_nt: TGTGCCAGCAGCTCCCGGGACAGGATGCCAGCTTTCTTT

d_call: TRBD1
j_call: TRBJ1-2
clone_size: .
v_call: TRBV6-5
cdr3_aa: CASSYLSSTGSSGYTF
cdr3_nt: TGTGCCAGCAGTTACTTGTCGTCGACAGGGAGCTCTGGCTACACCTTC

d_call: TRBD2
j_call: TRBJ2-2
clone_size: .
v_call: TRBV5-1
cdr3_aa: CASSPGGTSGSTGELFF
cdr3_nt: TGCGCCAGCAGCCCGGGGGGGACTAGCGGGAGTACCGGGGAGCTGTTTTTT

d_call: TRBD1
j_call: TRBJ1-5
clone_size: .
v_call: TRBV7-3
cdr3_aa: CASSPGTVNQPQHF
cdr3_nt: TGTGCCAGCAGCCCCGGGACAGTCAATCAGCCCCAGCATTTT